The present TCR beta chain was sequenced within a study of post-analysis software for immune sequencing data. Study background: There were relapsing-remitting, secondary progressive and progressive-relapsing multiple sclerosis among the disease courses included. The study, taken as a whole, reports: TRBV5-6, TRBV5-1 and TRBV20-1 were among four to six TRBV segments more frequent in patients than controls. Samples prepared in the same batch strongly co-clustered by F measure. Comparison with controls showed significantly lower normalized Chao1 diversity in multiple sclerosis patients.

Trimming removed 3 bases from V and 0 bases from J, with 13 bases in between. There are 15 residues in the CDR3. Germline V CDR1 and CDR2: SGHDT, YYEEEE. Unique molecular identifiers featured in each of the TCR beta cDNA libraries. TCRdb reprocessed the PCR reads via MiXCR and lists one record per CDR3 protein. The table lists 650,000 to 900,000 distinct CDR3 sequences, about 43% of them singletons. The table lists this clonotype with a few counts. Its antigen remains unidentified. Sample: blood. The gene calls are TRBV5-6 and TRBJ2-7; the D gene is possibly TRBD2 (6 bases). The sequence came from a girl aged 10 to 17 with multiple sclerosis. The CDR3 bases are TGTGCCAGCAGCTGGCCGGACGGGAGCTCCTACGAGCAGTACTTC. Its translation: CASSWPDGSSYEQYF.